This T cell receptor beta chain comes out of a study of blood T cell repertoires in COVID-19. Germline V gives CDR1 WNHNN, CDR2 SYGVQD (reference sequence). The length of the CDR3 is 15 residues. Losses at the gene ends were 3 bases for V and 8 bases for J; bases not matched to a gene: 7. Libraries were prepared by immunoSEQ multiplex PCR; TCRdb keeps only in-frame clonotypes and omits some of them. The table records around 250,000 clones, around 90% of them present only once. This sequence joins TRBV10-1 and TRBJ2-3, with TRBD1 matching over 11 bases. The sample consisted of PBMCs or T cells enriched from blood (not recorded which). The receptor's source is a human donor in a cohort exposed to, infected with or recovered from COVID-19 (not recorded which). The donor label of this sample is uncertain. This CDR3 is CASSEGQGARGTQYF. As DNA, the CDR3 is TGCGCCAGCAGTGAAGGACAGGGGGCGCGGGGTACGCAGTATTTT.